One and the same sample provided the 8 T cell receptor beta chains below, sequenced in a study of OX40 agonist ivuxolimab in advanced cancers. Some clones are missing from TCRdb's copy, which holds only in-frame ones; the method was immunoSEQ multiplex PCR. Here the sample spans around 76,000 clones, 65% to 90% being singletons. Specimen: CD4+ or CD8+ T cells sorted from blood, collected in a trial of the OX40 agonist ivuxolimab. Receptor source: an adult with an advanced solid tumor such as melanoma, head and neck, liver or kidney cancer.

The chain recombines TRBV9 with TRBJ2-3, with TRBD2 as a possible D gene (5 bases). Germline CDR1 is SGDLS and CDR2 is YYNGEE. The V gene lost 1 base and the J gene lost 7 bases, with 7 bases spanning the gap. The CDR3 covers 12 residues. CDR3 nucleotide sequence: TGTGCCAGCAGCGTATCGGACTATACGCAGTATTTT. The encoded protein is CASSVSDYTQYF.

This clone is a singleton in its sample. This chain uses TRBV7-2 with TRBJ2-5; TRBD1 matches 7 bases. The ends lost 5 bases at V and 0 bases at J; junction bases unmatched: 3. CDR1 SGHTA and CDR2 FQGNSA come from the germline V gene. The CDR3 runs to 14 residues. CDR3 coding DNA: TGTGCCAGCAGCACGGGACAGCACCAAGAGACCCAGTACTTC. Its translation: CASSTGQHQETQYF.

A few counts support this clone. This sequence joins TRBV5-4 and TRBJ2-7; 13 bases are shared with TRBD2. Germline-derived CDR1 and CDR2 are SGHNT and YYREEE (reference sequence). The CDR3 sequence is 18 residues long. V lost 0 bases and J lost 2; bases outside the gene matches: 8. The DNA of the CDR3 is TGTGCCAGCAGCTTGGGCCTCCCGACTAGCGGGGGGACCTACGAGCAGTACTTC. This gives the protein CASSLGLPTSGGTYEQYF.

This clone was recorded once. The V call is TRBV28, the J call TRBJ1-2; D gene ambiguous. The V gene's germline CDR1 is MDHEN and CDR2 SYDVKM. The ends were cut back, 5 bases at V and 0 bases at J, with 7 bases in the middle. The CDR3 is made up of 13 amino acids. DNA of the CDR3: TGTGCCAGCAGTATCCCTCCTAACTATGGCTACACCTTC. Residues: CASSIPPNYGYTF.

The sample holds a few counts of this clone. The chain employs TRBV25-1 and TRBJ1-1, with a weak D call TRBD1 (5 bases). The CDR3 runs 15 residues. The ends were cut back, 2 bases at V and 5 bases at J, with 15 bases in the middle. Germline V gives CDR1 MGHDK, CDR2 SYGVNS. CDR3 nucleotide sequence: TGTGCCAGCAGTGAACCTTCCGGGGGAGGGACTGAAGCTTTCTTT. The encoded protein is CASSEPSGGGTEAFF.

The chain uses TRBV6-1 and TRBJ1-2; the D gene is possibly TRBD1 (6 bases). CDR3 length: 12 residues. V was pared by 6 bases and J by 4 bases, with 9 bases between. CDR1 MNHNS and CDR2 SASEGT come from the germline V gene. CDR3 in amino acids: CASRVTGYGYTF. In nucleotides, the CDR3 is TGTGCCAGCAGGGTGACAGGCTATGGCTACACCTTC.

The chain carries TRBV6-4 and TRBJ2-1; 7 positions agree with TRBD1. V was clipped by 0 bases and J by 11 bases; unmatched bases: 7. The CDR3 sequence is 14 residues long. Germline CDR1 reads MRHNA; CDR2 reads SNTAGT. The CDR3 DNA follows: TGTGCCAGCAGTGACTCTGTCAGGGACAGCAAGCAGTTCTTC. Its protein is CASSDSVRDSKQFF.

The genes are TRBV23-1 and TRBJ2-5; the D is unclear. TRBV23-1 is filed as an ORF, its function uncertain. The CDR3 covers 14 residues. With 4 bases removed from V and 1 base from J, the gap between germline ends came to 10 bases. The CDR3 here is CASSRHSVQETQYF. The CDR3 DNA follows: TGCGCCAGCAGTCGGCACAGTGTCCAAGAGACCCAGTACTTC.